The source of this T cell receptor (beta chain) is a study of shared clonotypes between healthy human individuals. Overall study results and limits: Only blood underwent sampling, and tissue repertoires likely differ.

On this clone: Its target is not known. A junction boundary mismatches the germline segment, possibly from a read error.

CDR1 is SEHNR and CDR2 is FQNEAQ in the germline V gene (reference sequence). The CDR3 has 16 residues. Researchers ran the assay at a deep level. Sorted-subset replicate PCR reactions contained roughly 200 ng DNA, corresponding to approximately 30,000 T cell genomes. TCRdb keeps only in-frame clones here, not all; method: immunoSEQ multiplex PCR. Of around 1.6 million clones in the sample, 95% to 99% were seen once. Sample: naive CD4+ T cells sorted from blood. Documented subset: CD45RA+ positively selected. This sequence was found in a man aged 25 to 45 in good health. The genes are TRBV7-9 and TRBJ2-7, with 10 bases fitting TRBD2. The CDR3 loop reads CASSLSAGGPSNEQYF. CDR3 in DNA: TGTGCCAGCAGCTTATCAGCGGGAGGGCCCTCCAACGAGCAGTACTTC.